This T cell receptor beta chain was identified during a study of blood T cell repertoires in COVID-19. Study information: Acute and convalescent COVID-19 specimens originated in the United States, Italy and Spain. The cDNA or gDNA used as material had been derived from T cells, B-cell-depleted T cells, or PBMCs.

In the study's own analysis: Amplified reference gene primers provided the basis for estimating nucleated cell counts. Libraries were prepared by immunoSEQ multiplex PCR; TCRdb keeps only in-frame clonotypes and omits some of them. Clonal size and the V and J genes are those of that table, whereas D and trimming came from the DNA. Seen here are roughly 130,000 clones, about 82% observed once, and the top ten hold approximately 16%. The ends were cut back, 0 bases at V and 3 bases at J, with 10 bases in the middle. This CDR3 is 15 amino acids long. Germline V CDR1 and CDR2: SGHDT, YYEEEE. Input material: peripheral blood. This sequence originates from a man between 60 and 70 years old with active or convalescent COVID-19. The genes are TRBV5-6 and TRBJ1-5, with D perhaps TRBD1 (5 bases). Written as DNA, the CDR3 is TGTGCCAGCAGCTTGGGGGGGAGGGCCAATCAGCCCCAGCATTTT. Translated, it gives CASSLGGRANQPQHF.